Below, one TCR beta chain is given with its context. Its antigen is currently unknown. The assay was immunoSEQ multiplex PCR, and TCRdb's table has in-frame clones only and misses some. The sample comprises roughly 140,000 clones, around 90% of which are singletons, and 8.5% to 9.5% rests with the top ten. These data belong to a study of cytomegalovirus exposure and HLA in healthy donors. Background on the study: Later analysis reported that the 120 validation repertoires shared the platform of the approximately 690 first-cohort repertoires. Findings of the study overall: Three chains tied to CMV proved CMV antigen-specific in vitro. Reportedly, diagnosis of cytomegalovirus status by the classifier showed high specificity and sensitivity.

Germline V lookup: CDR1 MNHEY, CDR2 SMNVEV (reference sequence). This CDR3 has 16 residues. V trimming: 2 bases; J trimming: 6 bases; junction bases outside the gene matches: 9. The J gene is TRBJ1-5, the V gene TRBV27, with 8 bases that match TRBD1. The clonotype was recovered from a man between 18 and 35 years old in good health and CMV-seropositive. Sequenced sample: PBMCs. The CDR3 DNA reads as TGTGCCAGCAGTTTAACGGCAGGGGGCTTCGGTCAGCCCCAGCATTTT. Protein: CASSLTAGGFGQPQHF.